A single sample is the source of the 31 T cell receptor beta chains below, sequenced in a study of blood T cell repertoires in COVID-19. Clones were read by immunoSEQ multiplex PCR, and TCRdb kept only the in-frame ones, dropping some. This table has around 100,000 clones, more than 70% appearing once. Specimen: peripheral blood. The receptors originated from a human donor in a cohort sampled during active COVID-19.

This clone was seen more than once but under ten times. The chain carries TRBV23-1 and TRBJ1-5; TRBD1 aligns across 8 bases. TRBV23-1 carries the ORF label, with uncertain function. The CDR3 contains 18 residues. With 3 bases clipped from V and 0 bases from J, the junction kept 10 bases outside the gene matches. DNA for the CDR3: TGCGCCAGCAGTCAGGGGGACAGGAACTCCGATAGCAATCAGCCCCAGCATTTT. Translating it yields CASSQGDRNSDSNQPQHF.

V gene TRBV2 combines with J gene TRBJ1-1; possibly TRBD1 for D (5 bases). The germline V gene has CDR1 SNHLY and CDR2 FYNNEI. The CDR3 runs 13 residues. V lost 6 bases to trimming and J lost 5 bases, with 13 bases between them. For the CDR3, the DNA is TGTGCCAGCAGCGATACAGGAGGGACTGAAGCTTTCTTT. This translates into CASSDTGGTEAFF.

The V and J genes are TRBV9 and TRBJ2-1, with TRBD2 identical over 8 bases. V dropped 5 bases and J dropped 6; count of bases not matched to a gene: 16. Germline V gene lookup returns CDR1 SGDLS and CDR2 YYNGEE. The CDR3 sequence is 17 residues long. The CDR3: CASSPRAGTREGNEQFF. The CDR3 DNA is TGTGCCAGCAGTCCTAGAGCCGGGACTAGGGAGGGCAATGAGCAGTTCTTC.

The V and J genes are TRBV7-2 and TRBJ2-1; 8 bases are shared with TRBD2. This CDR3 region has 11 residues. Germline CDR1 is SGHTA and CDR2 is FQGNSA. V shed 5 bases, J shed 15 bases, and the junction held 6 bases outside the gene matches. CDR3 coding DNA: TGTGCCAGCAGCACGGGGGGGCTCCCGTTCTTC. This translates into CASSTGGLPFF.

J is TRBJ1-6 and V is TRBV4-1; the match to TRBD1 covers 7 bases. CDR3 size: 16 residues. The V segment lost 2 bases and the J segment 6 bases; nucleotides outside the gene matches: 7. Germline CDR1 is MGHRA and CDR2 is YSYEKL. The DNA for the CDR3 is TGCGCCAGCAGCCAAAATGCCAGGGGGTCTAATTCACCCCTCCACTTT. Translation gives CASSQNARGSNSPLHF.

The rearrangement links TRBV19 to TRBJ2-7; D perhaps matches TRBD1 (5 bases). V gave up 4 bases and J gave up 0 bases, with 13 bases separating them. This CDR3 has 15 amino acids. Per germline, CDR1 LNHDA and CDR2 SQIVND (reference sequence). The CDR3 reads CASSKVTDRSYEQYF. The CDR3 nucleotides read TGTGCCAGTAGTAAAGTGACAGACCGCTCCTACGAGCAGTACTTC. The full variable domain, in which reference TRBV19 and TRBJ2-7 provide the parts outside the CDR3, is DGGITQSPKYLFRKEGQNVTLSCEQNLNHDAMYWYRQDPGQGLRLIYYSQIVNDFQKGDIAEGYSVSREKKESFPLTVTSAQKNPTAFYLCASSKVTDRSYEQYFGPGTRLTVT.

This clone was detected only a few times. Other DNA sequences from this sample encode an identical CDR3 as well. V gene TRBV6-2 or TRBV6-3 combines with J gene TRBJ1-5; no reliable D call. The CDR3 consists of 13 residues. Germline assignment: CDR1 MNHEY and CDR2 SVGEGT. The V gene lost 4 bases and the J gene lost 1 base, with 5 bases spanning the gap. The CDR3 region is CASSLLSNQPQHF. The CDR3 DNA is TGTGCCAGCAGTTTGCTAAGCAATCAGCCCCAGCATTTT.

The chain links TRBV5-1 to TRBJ2-3, with 9 positions matching TRBD2. The CDR3 loop spans 16 amino acids. Per germline, CDR1 SGHRS and CDR2 YFSETQ. The V gene end was trimmed by 5 bases and the J gene end by 7 bases; junction bases not matched to a gene: 14. The CDR3 loop reads CASRSEGGRGGHTQYF. Written as DNA, the CDR3 is TGCGCCAGCAGGTCCGAAGGCGGGAGGGGAGGTCATACGCAGTATTTT.

This clone was counted once. The chain joins TRBV5-1 to TRBJ1-1, with TRBD1 as a possible D gene (5 bases). Germline V CDR1 and CDR2: SGHRS, YFSETQ. There are 16 residues in the CDR3. V was clipped by 0 bases and J by 0 bases, with 12 bases between them. The CDR3 protein is CASSLVFNRMNTEAFF. In nucleotides, the CDR3 is TGCGCCAGCAGCTTGGTCTTTAACAGGATGAACACTGAAGCTTTCTTT.

In regard to this clone: The junction departs from the called germline gene at one end, perhaps through a read error. The chain combines TRBV12-3 or TRBV12-4 with TRBJ2-1, with a weak D call TRBD1 (6 bases). This CDR3 has 13 amino acids. CDR3 in DNA: TGTGCCAGCAGCTTAGGGGACACCAATGAGCAGTTCTTC. Protein product: CASSLGDTNEQFF.

To note about this clone: One end of the junction is discordant with germline, which a read error may explain. The CDR3 here is CASSQSGSWNEQFF. Here the CDR3 DNA reads TGCGCCAGCAGTCAGTCGGGCTCCTGGAATGAGCAGTTCTTC. This chain joins TRBV10-1 and TRBJ2-1; D call uncertain. Germline CDR1 is WNHNN and CDR2 is SYGVQD (reference sequence). The CDR3 covers 14 residues.

The chain couples TRBV18 to TRBJ2-3, with a tentative D call TRBD1 (5 bases). Trimming removed 0 bases from V and 8 bases from J, with 15 bases in between. The germline CDR1 and CDR2 sequences are KGHSH and LQKENI. This CDR3 is 15 amino acids long. CDR3 nucleotides: TGTGCCAGCTCACCACCGGGGCAGGGTGGTATTACGCAGTATTTT. This gives the protein CASSPPGQGGITQYF.

The genes are TRBV6-6 and TRBJ2-3; 14 bases are shared with TRBD2. This CDR3 has 17 residues. CDR1 and CDR2 (germline): MNHNY, SVGAGI (reference sequence). V gave up 5 bases and J gave up 1 base; unmatched junction bases: 5. The CDR3 reads CASSRSTSGGGTDTQYF. CDR3 DNA sequence: TGTGCCAGCAGTCGTTCGACTAGCGGGGGGGGCACAGATACGCAGTATTTT.

The chain recombines TRBV19 with TRBJ1-2; no reliable D call. The CDR3 length is 16 residues. Germline V gene lookup returns CDR1 LNHDA and CDR2 SQIVND (reference sequence). Trimming took 5 bases from V and 4 from J, leaving 20 bases between them. The CDR3 loop reads CASSDPVGVGFYGYTF. The CDR3 DNA reads TGTGCCAGTAGTGATCCTGTGGGAGTGGGCTTCTATGGCTACACCTTC.

The CDR3 nucleotides are TGTGCCAGCTCACCCCTCGGGAGCGGCGCTCCCTACAATGAGCAGTTCTTC. It translates to CASSPLGSGAPYNEQFF. V and J are TRBV18 and TRBJ2-1; D is perhaps TRBD2 (6 bases). CDR1 is KGHSH and CDR2 is LQKENI in the germline V gene. Trimming shortened V by 3 bases and J by 2 bases, and 17 bases separated the two germline ends. This CDR3 is 17 amino acids long.

This chain joins TRBV12-3 or TRBV12-4 and TRBJ2-5; weak D call: TRBD2 (6 bases). Deletions cut 5 bases from V and 5 bases from J, with 12 bases between. This CDR3 has 13 amino acids. This CDR3 reads CASSLAGLETQYF. The DNA for the CDR3 is TGTGCCAGCAGTCTGGCGGGGCTCGAGACCCAGTACTTC.

The J gene is TRBJ2-3, the V gene TRBV6-2 or TRBV6-3; 10 nucleotides line up with TRBD2. In germline, CDR1 is MNHEY, CDR2 SVGEGT. J lost 4 bases, V lost 6 bases, and 4 bases had no gene match. This CDR3 comprises 14 residues. The CDR3 coding sequence is TGTGCCAGCAGCCGAGCGGGGGGGGCAGATACGCAGTATTTT. It codes for CASSRAGGADTQYF.

The V gene is TRBV6-6, the J gene TRBJ1-1; 7 positions agree with TRBD1. V gave up 0 bases and J gave up 6 bases; unmatched junction bases: 4. The germline V gene has CDR1 MNHNY and CDR2 SVGAGI (reference sequence). This CDR3 comprises 14 residues. The CDR3 is CASSYSEGASEAFF. The CDR3 region has the DNA TGTGCCAGCAGTTACTCCGAGGGGGCCTCTGAAGCTTTCTTT.

This clone came up once. The chain combines TRBV18 with TRBJ2-3, with TRBD1 matching 7 bases. Germline loops: CDR1 KGHSH, CDR2 LQKENI. The length of the CDR3 is 13 residues. Losses at the gene ends were 6 bases for V and 12 bases for J; bases not matched to a gene: 12. This CDR3 is CASSPDRDLPQYF. In DNA form, the CDR3 reads TGTGCCAGCTCTCCAGACAGGGACCTCCCACAGTATTTT.

The chain carries TRBV6-5 and TRBJ1-5; D possibly corresponds to TRBD1 (5 bases). CDR1 MNHEY and CDR2 SVGAGI come from the germline V gene. V shed 6 bases and J shed 7 bases, with 19 bases lying between them. There are 15 residues in the CDR3. For the CDR3, the DNA is TGTGCCAGCAGCCCCGTCGGGGGAAAGTGGCAGCCCCAGCATTTT. Translating gives CASSPVGGKWQPQHF.

J is TRBJ1-1 and V is TRBV11-2; the D gene is possibly TRBD1 (6 bases). Between the trimmed V and J ends, which lost 6 bases and 0 bases, there was a span of 17 bases. From germline, CDR1 is SGHAT and CDR2 FQNNGV. The CDR3 runs to 16 residues. CDR3 region: CASSSERGSMNTEAFF. CDR3 in DNA: TGTGCCAGCAGTTCTGAGAGGGGGAGTATGAACACTGAAGCTTTCTTT.

The chain recombines TRBV5-4 with TRBJ1-3; 7 bases fit TRBD1. Germline values: CDR1 SGHNT, CDR2 YYREEE (reference sequence). The CDR3 sequence is 14 residues long. Trimming at V came to 3 bases and at J to 3 bases, leaving 3 bases not matched to a gene. CDR3 coding DNA: TGTGCCAGCAGCTCACAGGGGATTGGAAACACCATATATTTT. Translated, it gives CASSSQGIGNTIYF.

CDR3 region: CASSYSSRINTEAFF. The CDR3 DNA follows: TGTGCCAGCAGTTACTCATCCAGGATTAACACTGAAGCTTTCTTT. This chain joins TRBV6-5 and TRBJ1-1; D remains ambiguous. Germline assignment: CDR1 MNHEY and CDR2 SVGAGI. The CDR3 consists of 15 residues. V lost 0 bases and J lost 2, with 10 bases in between.

The chain couples TRBV3-1 (or the pseudogene TRBV3-2) to TRBJ2-1; TRBD2 matches at 10 bases. Germline V gene sequence: CDR1 LGHDT, CDR2 YNNKEL (reference sequence). This CDR3 comprises 14 residues. The V gene end was trimmed by 4 bases and the J gene end by 6 bases; junction bases not matched to a gene: 3. In DNA form, the CDR3 reads TGTGCCAGCAGCCCTAGCGGGAGCCGCAATGAGCAGTTCTTC. Residues: CASSPSGSRNEQFF.

The chain carries TRBV5-1 and TRBJ1-2; the match to TRBD1 covers 9 bases. The CDR3 runs 16 residues. Germline V CDR1 and CDR2: SGHRS, YFSETQ. Trimming removed 0 bases from V and 4 bases from J; junction bases left unmatched: 7. DNA of the CDR3: TGCGCCAGCAGCTTGGACAGGGGGCTTGATGGCTATGGCTACACCTTC. Translation gives CASSLDRGLDGYGYTF.

The rearrangement uses TRBV7-2 and TRBJ2-1; 7 bases fit TRBD2. This CDR3 has 13 amino acids. Germline CDR1 is SGHTA and CDR2 is FQGNSA. Trimming cost V 3 bases and J 10 bases; bases outside gene matches: 6. The CDR3 is CASSFGGSAEQFF. The CDR3 nucleotides read TGTGCCAGCAGCTTTGGCGGGAGTGCAGAGCAGTTCTTC.

The chain joins TRBV5-4 to TRBJ1-2; D is undetermined. Trimming cost V 1 base and J 10 bases, with 14 bases left between them. From germline, CDR1 is SGHNT and CDR2 YYREEE (reference sequence). The CDR3 totals 13 residues. Here the CDR3 reads CASSLNSPYSYTF. Here the CDR3 DNA reads TGTGCCAGCAGCTTGAATAGCCCGTACTCCTACACCTTC.

The V and J genes are TRBV9 and TRBJ1-2; 10 bases align to TRBD1. The CDR3 sequence is 15 residues long. J gave up 4 bases and V 3 bases, and 6 bases lay outside the gene matches. The germline CDR1 and CDR2 sequences are SGDLS and YYNGEE. CDR3 coding DNA: TGTGCCAGCAGCGCCGGGACAGGGGAGATCTATGGCTACACCTTC. Translation gives CASSAGTGEIYGYTF.

V usage is TRBV5-8 and J usage is TRBJ1-2, with TRBD1 matching 8 bases. The V and J ends lost 4 bases and 3 bases, in that order; junction bases with no gene match: 11. CDR3 length equals 16 residues. The V gene's germline CDR1 is SGHTS and CDR2 YDEGEE. Here the CDR3 reads CASSLRSRGRDYGYTF. The CDR3 DNA reads as TGTGCCAGCAGCCTCCGTAGCAGGGGGCGCGACTATGGCTACACCTTC.

V gene TRBV6-2 or TRBV6-3 combines with J gene TRBJ1-2; TRBD1 matches 12 bases. CDR1 is MNHEY, CDR2 SVGEGT, per germline. V shed 4 bases, J shed 5 bases, and the junction held 8 bases outside the gene matches. This CDR3 contains 16 residues. The CDR3 bases are TGTGCCAGCAGTTCACCGGGACAGGGGGCTTTATATGGCTACACCTTC. It codes for CASSSPGQGALYGYTF.

The J gene is TRBJ2-1, the V gene TRBV7-9; 8 bases map to TRBD2. Trimming cost V 5 bases and J 6 bases; bases outside gene matches: 6. This CDR3 has 14 amino acids. The germline V gene encodes CDR1 SEHNR and CDR2 FQNEAQ (reference sequence). This CDR3 reads CASSPNGGANEQFF. The CDR3, as DNA: TGTGCCAGCAGCCCAAACGGGGGGGCCAATGAGCAGTTCTTC.